A single sample gave rise to the 9 T cell receptor beta chains below, sequenced in a study of blood T cell repertoires in COVID-19. Here immunoSEQ multiplex PCR was the method, and the copy in TCRdb shows in-frame clones only, minus some. The sample comprises approximately 390,000 clones, over 75% of which are singletons, and around 2% rests with the top ten. The sample taken for sequencing was PBMCs or T cells enriched from blood (not recorded which). All receptors come from a woman in her thirties or forties with acute COVID-19.

This chain links TRBV7-9 with TRBJ1-2; 7 bases line up with TRBD1. In germline, CDR1 is SEHNR, CDR2 FQNEAQ (reference sequence). The CDR3 length is 15 residues. V trimming: 5 bases; J trimming: 3 bases; junction bases outside the gene matches: 9. CDR3 in amino acids: CASSAGTAVYYGYTF. The CDR3 DNA is TGTGCCAGCAGCGCCGGGACAGCAGTTTACTATGGCTACACCTTC.

The chain has TRBV19 and TRBJ2-5, with D tentatively TRBD2 (5 bases). The CDR3 sequence is 15 residues long. Germline lookup yields CDR1 LNHDA and CDR2 SQIVND (reference sequence). V lost 7 bases, J lost 3 bases, and 18 bases lay in between. CDR3 coding DNA: TGTGCCAGTAAACGTCAGATGTGGGGAGAAGAGACCCAGTACTTC. It translates to CASKRQMWGEETQYF.

The genes are TRBV2 and TRBJ1-6; a possible D gene is TRBD1 (6 bases). Per germline, CDR1 SNHLY and CDR2 FYNNEI. The length of the CDR3 is 15 residues. V was trimmed by 8 bases and J by 7 bases, leaving 18 bases between them. The CDR3 spells CASRSQGTDNSPLHF. DNA for the CDR3: TGTGCCAGCCGAAGTCAGGGGACGGACAATTCACCCCTCCACTTT. Looking up the rest from reference TRBV2 and TRBJ1-6 gives the full variable domain: EPEVTQTPSHQVTQMGQEVILRCVPISNHLYFYWYRQILGQKVEFLVSFYNNEISEKSEIFDDQFSVERPDGSNFTLKIRSTKLEDSAMYFCASRSQGTDNSPLHFGNGTRLTVT.

The V and J genes are TRBV5-1 and TRBJ1-4; D remains ambiguous. This CDR3 is built from 13 residues. CDR1 is SGHRS, CDR2 YFSETQ, per germline. With 0 bases removed from V and 8 bases from J, the gap between germline ends came to 8 bases. This chain's CDR3 is CASSLERREKLFF. The CDR3 DNA sequence: TGCGCCAGCAGCTTGGAAAGGCGGGAAAAACTGTTTTTT.

The V and J genes are TRBV27 and TRBJ2-2; 8 nucleotides align to TRBD2. V was clipped by 3 bases and J by 6 bases; unmatched bases: 3. The CDR3 contains 14 residues. The V gene's germline CDR1 is MNHEY and CDR2 SMNVEV (reference sequence). In nucleotides, the CDR3 is TGTGCCAGCAGTTTGACTAGCGTCGCCGGGGAGCTGTTTTTT. It encodes CASSLTSVAGELFF.

CDR3 bases: TGTGCCATCAGTTCACAGGGGGGGACTGAAGCTTTCTTT. It encodes CAISSQGGTEAFF. The V gene is TRBV10-3, the J gene TRBJ1-1, with 8 bases fitting TRBD1. V lost 5 bases, J lost 5 bases, and 4 bases stayed unmatched. The CDR3 has 13 amino acids. The germline gives CDR1 ENHRY, CDR2 SYGVKD.

The chain joins TRBV9 to TRBJ1-2; TRBD1 matches at 7 bases. CDR1 and CDR2 from the germline V gene are SGDLS and YYNGEE. The CDR3 has 14 residues. The ends lost 0 bases at V and 8 bases at J; junction bases unmatched: 7. CDR3 amino acids: CASSVDRQGDGYTF. CDR3 sequence (DNA): TGTGCCAGCAGCGTAGATAGACAGGGAGACGGCTACACCTTC. Full variable domain (outside the CDR3, taken from reference TRBV9 and TRBJ1-2): DSGVTQTPKHLITATGQRVTLRCSPRSGDLSVYWYQQSLDQGLQFLIQYYNGEERAKGNILERFSAQQFPDLHSELNLSSLELGDSALYFCASSVDRQGDGYTFGSGTRLTVV.

This clone was observed a single time. The chain has TRBV7-9 and TRBJ1-4; D unresolved. CDR3 length: 15 residues. Germline CDR1 is SEHNR and CDR2 is FQNEAQ (reference sequence). V dropped 2 bases and J dropped 7 bases, with 14 bases sitting between them. CDR3 loop: CASSLSRGLGEKLFF. The CDR3 DNA is TGTGCCAGCAGCTTATCACGAGGGTTAGGTGAAAAACTGTTTTTT.

V gene TRBV4-1 combines with J gene TRBJ1-3, with D unresolved. This CDR3 has 16 residues. Trimming removed 0 bases from V and 2 bases from J, with 11 bases in between. Germline values: CDR1 MGHRA, CDR2 YSYEKL. Written as DNA, the CDR3 is TGCGCCAGCAGCCAAGATAATACGGAGCCTGGAAACACCATATATTTT. Translation gives CASSQDNTEPGNTIYF.